This section outlines one T cell receptor beta chain sequence together with its context. The record originates from a study of PD-1 blockade in mismatch repair-deficient tumors. The wider study: All were previously treated, progressing patients with about 11 mismatch repair-deficient cancer types.

Profiling relied on immunoSEQ multiplex PCR, and the TCRdb table lists in-frame clones only, not all of them. In the table there are about 68,000 clones, more than 75% of which are singletons. This CDR3 comprises 13 residues. Germline CDR1 and CDR2: SGHDT and YYEEEE. Losses at the gene ends were 4 bases for V and 4 bases for J; bases not matched to a gene: 0. The sequence came from an adult with mismatch repair-deficient cancer. The V call is TRBV5-6, the J call TRBJ2-1; the match to TRBD1 covers 9 bases. This specimen was peripheral blood, taken 2 weeks after starting pembrolizumab. The DNA for the CDR3 is TGTGCCAGCAGCGGGACAGGGTACAATGAGCAGTTCTTC. It yields the protein CASSGTGYNEQFF.